The sequence of this T cell receptor beta chain was determined in a study of blood T cell repertoires in COVID-19. The method was immunoSEQ multiplex PCR; TCRdb's version includes in-frame clones alone and lacks a portion of them. The sample shows about 100,000 clones, just under 80% of them seen only once. The J segment lost 10 bases and the V segment lost 6 bases, leaving 12 bases of the junction unmatched. Germline V gene sequence: CDR1 MNHEY, CDR2 SMNVEV (reference sequence). The CDR3 loop spans 15 amino acids. The V gene is TRBV27, the J gene TRBJ1-4, with 9 bases lining up with TRBD1. Sequences were obtained from peripheral blood. The receptor was derived from a man between 65 and 85 years old with active or convalescent COVID-19. CDR3 region: CASRGRTGVYGKLFF. CDR3 in DNA: TGTGCCAGCAGGGGCCGGACAGGGGTGTATGGAAAACTGTTTTTT.